The 2 T cell receptor beta chains in this list originate from one sample, sequenced in a study of blood T cell repertoires in COVID-19 (dated by TCRdb to 2019 to 2021). The library was produced with the immunoSEQ multiplex PCR assay. As stored in TCRdb, this immuneACCESS dataset retains in-frame rearrangements with V and J assigned. A fraction of the clones does not appear; measured against another copy, unresolved V genes explain less than half of the discrepancy, and the remainder lacks a known reason. The sample contains about 320,000 clones, 85% of them found a single time. Approximately 1.9% of the sample belongs to the ten largest clones. The sequencing input was PBMCs or T cells enriched from blood (not recorded which). The receptors shown here come from a woman in her thirties who had been exposed to COVID-19.

The chain employs TRBV6-5 and TRBJ1-1, with D tentatively TRBD1 (5 bases). Per germline, CDR1 MNHEY and CDR2 SVGAGI. V was clipped by 4 bases and J by 6 bases, with 18 bases between them. CDR3 length: 15 amino acids. The CDR3, as DNA: TGTGCCAGCAGTTTATCCCCCCAGGGTAGATCTGAAGCTTTCTTT. Translated, it gives CASSLSPQGRSEAFF.

The chain couples TRBV5-4 to TRBJ1-2; D not certain. There are 15 residues in the CDR3. Trimming cost V 3 bases and J 3 bases, with 15 bases left between them. Germline V CDR1 and CDR2: SGHNT, YYREEE (reference sequence). CDR3 protein: CASSSAGAADYGYTF. CDR3 DNA sequence: TGTGCCAGCAGCTCTGCGGGAGCCGCCGACTATGGCTACACCTTC.